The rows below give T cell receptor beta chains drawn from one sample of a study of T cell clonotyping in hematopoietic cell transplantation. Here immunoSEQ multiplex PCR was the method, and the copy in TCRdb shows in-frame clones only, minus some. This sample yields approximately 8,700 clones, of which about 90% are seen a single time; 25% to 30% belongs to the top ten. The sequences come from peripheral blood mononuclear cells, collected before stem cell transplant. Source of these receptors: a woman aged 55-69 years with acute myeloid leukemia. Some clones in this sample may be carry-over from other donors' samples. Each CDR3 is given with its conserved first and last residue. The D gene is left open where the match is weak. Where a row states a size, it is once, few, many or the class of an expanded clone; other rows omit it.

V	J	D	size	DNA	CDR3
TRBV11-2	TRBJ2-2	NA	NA	TGTGCCACAAGGGTGGCGAACACCGGGGAGCTGTTTTTT	CATRVANTGELFF
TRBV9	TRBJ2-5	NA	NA	TGTGCCAGCAGCGTTGACGGTCAAAAGACCCAGTACTTC	CASSVDGQKTQYF
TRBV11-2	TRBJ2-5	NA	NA	TGTGCCAGCAGCGAAGGGGTGGCAGGGTGGGAGACCCAGTACTTC	CASSEGVAGWETQYF
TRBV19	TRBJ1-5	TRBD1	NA	TGTGCCAGTAGTGCCGATTACAGGGGGCGCGGACAGCCCCAGCATTTT	CASSADYRGRGQPQHF
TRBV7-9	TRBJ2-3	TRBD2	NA	TGTGCCAGCAGCTTCCGGCTAGCGGGAGTTGGAGATACGCAGTATTTT	CASSFRLAGVGDTQYF
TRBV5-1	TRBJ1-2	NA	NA	TGCGCCAGCAGCTTGGCCTCAGCCAGCCATGGCTACACCTTC	CASSLASASHGYTF
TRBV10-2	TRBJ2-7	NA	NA	TGCGCCACCATGGAAGTGGGGTACGAGCAGTACTTC	CATMEVGYEQYF
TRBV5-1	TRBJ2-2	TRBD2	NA	TGCGCCAGCAGCTTGGCCGGGACTAGCGGAGAGGGGGCCGGGGAGCTGTTTTTT	CASSLAGTSGEGAGELFF
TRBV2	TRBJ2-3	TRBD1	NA	TGTGCCAGCAGCCCCGGACAGGGGGGCGCAGATACGCAGTATTTT	CASSPGQGGADTQYF
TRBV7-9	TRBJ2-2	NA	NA	TGTGCCAGCAGCTTAGTTCTGGGCCGGGACACCGGGGAGCTGTTTTTT	CASSLVLGRDTGELFF
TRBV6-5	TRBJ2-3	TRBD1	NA	TGTGCCAGCAGTCCTCGGACAGGGACCGCAGATACGCAGTATTTT	CASSPRTGTADTQYF
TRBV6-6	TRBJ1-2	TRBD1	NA	TGTGCCAGCAGTTACTCCTTGGACAGGCTATGGGGCTACACCTTC	CASSYSLDRLWGYTF
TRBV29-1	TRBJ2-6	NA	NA	TGCAGCGTGGGAAGAGACTCTGGGGCCAACGTCCTGACTTTC	CSVGRDSGANVLTF
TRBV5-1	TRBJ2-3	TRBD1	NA	TGCGCCAGCAGCCAGGGACAGGGGGGGACAGATACGCAGTATTTT	CASSQGQGGTDTQYF
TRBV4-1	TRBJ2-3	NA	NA	TGCGCCAGCCGAAGGGCGGGTCAAACAGATACGCAGTATTTT	CASRRAGQTDTQYF
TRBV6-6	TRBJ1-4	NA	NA	TGTGCCAGCAGTTACGGGTTTGGGGGTTCTGAAAAACTGTTTTTT	CASSYGFGGSEKLFF
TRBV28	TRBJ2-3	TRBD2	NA	TGTGCCAGCAGTTCCCTAGCGGGAGAAGATACGCAGTATTTT	CASSSLAGEDTQYF
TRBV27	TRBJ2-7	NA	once	TGTGCCAGCAGTTTCGGGACGGTCTCCTACGAGCAGTACTTC	CASSFGTVSYEQYF
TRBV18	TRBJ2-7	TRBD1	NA	TGTGCCAGCTCACAGATGACAGGGGGCGCGTACGAGCAGTACTTC	CASSQMTGGAYEQYF
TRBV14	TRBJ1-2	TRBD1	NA	TGTGCCAGCAGCCAACCAAAAGGAACGGGACAGGGAGGCGTTTATGGCTACACCTTC	CASSQPKGTGQGGVYGYTF
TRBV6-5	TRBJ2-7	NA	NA	TGTGCCAGCAGTACCAGGGGTTCCCACGAGCAGTACTTC	CASSTRGSHEQYF
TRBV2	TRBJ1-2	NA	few	TGTGCCAGCACGATGGGTGGCTACACCTTC	CASTMGGYTF
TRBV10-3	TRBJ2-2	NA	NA	TGTGCCCTTAGGGGACAAATCACCGGGGAGCTGTTTTTT	CALRGQITGELFF
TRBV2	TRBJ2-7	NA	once	TGTGCCAGCAAGGGCGACCCGCGCTACGAGCAGTACTTC	CASKGDPRYEQYF
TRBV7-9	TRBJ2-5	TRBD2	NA	TGTGCCGCCTCGGGGGGGGACGGGGAGACCCAGTACTTC	CAASGGDGETQYF
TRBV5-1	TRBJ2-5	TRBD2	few	TGCGCCAGCAGCTACGTGCCCCTAGCGGGGGGGGGTCGGGAGACCCAGTACTTC	CASSYVPLAGGGRETQYF
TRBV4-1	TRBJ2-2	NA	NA	TGCGCCAGCAGCCAAGAAGAGAACAGCTACACCGGGGAGCTGTTTTTT	CASSQEENSYTGELFF
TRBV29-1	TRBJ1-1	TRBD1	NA	TGCAGCACCACCCCCTCTCGACAGGGGATGAACACTGAAGCTTTCTTT	CSTTPSRQGMNTEAFF
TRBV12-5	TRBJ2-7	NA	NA	TGTGCTAGTGGTTTTGGGGTAGAGAGCTCCTACGAGCAGTACTTC	CASGFGVESSYEQYF
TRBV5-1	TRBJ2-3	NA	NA	TGCGCCAGCAGCTATGGACAGGCGGGATCAGATACGCAGTATTTT	CASSYGQAGSDTQYF
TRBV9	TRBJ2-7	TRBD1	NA	TGTGCCAGCAGCGTGGGGACAGGGCTAACCTACGAGCAGTACTTC	CASSVGTGLTYEQYF
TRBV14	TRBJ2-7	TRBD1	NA	TGTGCCAGCAGCCAAGTTGGGACAGGGGGCGAGCAGTACTTC	CASSQVGTGGEQYF
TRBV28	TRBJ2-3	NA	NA	TGTGCCAGCAGTTTAAGCCCGGGACGCACAGATACGCAGTATTTT	CASSLSPGRTDTQYF
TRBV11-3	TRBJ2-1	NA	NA	TGTGCCAGCTACTCCGCGTCGGGAGAATATAATGAGCAGTTCTTC	CASYSASGEYNEQFF
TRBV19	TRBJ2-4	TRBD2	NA	TGTGCCAGTAGAGATCTAGCGGGAGGAGGGGTTCCAAACATTCAGTACTTC	CASRDLAGGGVPNIQYF
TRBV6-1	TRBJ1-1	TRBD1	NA	TGTGCCAGCAGGCAGACAGGGGTCGGAGATGCTTTCTTT	CASRQTGVGDAFF
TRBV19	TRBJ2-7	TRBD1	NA	TGTGCCAGTGGACAGGGGGACCCCTACGAGCAGTACTTC	CASGQGDPYEQYF
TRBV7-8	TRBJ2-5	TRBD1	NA	TGTGCCAGCAGCTGGAACAGGGGAGTAGAGACCCAGTACTTC	CASSWNRGVETQYF
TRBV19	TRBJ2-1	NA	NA	TGTGCCAGTAGTATAGGGGAGGTGCCTACCTACAATGAGCAGTTCTTC	CASSIGEVPTYNEQFF